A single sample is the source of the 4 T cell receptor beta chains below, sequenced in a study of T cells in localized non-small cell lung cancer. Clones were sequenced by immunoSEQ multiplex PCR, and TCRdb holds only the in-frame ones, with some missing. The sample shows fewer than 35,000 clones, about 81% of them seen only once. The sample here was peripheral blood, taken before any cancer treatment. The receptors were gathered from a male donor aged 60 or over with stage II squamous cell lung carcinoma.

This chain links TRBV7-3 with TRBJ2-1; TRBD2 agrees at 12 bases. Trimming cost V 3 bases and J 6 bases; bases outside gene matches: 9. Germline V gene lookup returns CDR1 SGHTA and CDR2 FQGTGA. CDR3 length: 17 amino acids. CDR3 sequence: CASSLRTSGIVGNEQFF. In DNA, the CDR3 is TGTGCCAGCAGCTTGAGGACTAGCGGGATAGTAGGCAATGAGCAGTTCTTC.

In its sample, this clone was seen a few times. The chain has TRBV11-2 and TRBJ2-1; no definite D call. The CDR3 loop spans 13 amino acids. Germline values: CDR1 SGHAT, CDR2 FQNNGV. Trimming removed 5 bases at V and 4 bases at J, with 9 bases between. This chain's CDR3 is CASSISEYNEQFF. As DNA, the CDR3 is TGTGCCAGCAGCATCTCGGAATACAATGAGCAGTTCTTC.

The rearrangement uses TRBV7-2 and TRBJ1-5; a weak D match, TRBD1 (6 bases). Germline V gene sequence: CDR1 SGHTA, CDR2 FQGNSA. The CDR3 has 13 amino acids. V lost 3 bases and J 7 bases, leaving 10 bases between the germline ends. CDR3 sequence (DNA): TGTGCCAGCAGCTTCGGGGGGCGGCAGCCCCAGCATTTT. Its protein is CASSFGGRQPQHF. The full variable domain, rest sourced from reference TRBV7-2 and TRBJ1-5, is GAGVSQSPSNKVTEKGKDVELRCDPISGHTALYWYRQSLGQGLEFLIYFQGNSAPDKSGLPSDRFSAERTGGSVSTLTIQRTQQEDSAVYLCASSFGGRQPQHFGDGTRLSIL.

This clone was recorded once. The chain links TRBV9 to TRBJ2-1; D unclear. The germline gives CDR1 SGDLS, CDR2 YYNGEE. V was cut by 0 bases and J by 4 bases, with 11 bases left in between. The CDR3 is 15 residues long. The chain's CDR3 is CASSVGANPYNEQFF. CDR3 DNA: TGTGCCAGCAGCGTAGGGGCTAACCCGTACAATGAGCAGTTCTTC.